This entry concerns a single TCR beta chain. This sample was included in a study of blood T cell repertoires in COVID-19. Seattle patients were enrolled during active infection and followed longitudinally. Authors' methods: Reference gene primers were amplified, and this amplification served to estimate nucleated cell counts. The data were produced by immunoSEQ multiplex PCR, yet TCRdb's version contains in-frame clones alone and is incomplete. The DNA was the basis for D and trimming; V, J and clone size are from that table. The sample holds approximately 180,000 clones, approximately 81% seen once. This CDR3 is 12 amino acids long. Trimming took 4 bases from V and 4 from J, leaving 5 bases between them. CDR1 is SEHNR, CDR2 FQNEAQ, per germline (reference sequence).

The sample taken for sequencing was peripheral blood. The chain combines TRBV7-9 with TRBJ1-3; D ambiguous. This receptor was obtained from a person aged 70 to 85 with COVID-19, enrolled during active disease. CDR3 sequence (DNA): TGTGCCAGCAGCTCTCAGGGAAACACCATATATTTT. It specifies CASSSQGNTIYF.